The T cell receptor beta chain described here comes from a study of shared clonotypes between healthy human individuals. The repertoire was sequenced with immunoSEQ multiplex PCR; TCRdb's copy has only in-frame clones and lacks some. The profile shows fewer than 700,000 clones, approximately 95% of them singletons. CD45RO-negative CD8 cells positively selected for CCR7 made up the naive population, which excluded terminally differentiated effector memory CD45RA+ cells. V lost 5 bases and J lost 8; bases outside the gene matches: 9. CDR3 length: 14 residues. CDR1 MNHEY and CDR2 SMNVEV come from the germline V gene (reference sequence).

The chain links TRBV27 to TRBJ2-1, with 7 bases lining up with TRBD2. This clonotype originated in a young woman in good health. The sample was naive CD8+ T cells sorted from blood. CDR3 region: CASSPLAGRDEQFF. In DNA, the CDR3 is TGTGCCAGCAGTCCGTTGGCGGGGAGGGATGAGCAGTTCTTC.